These T cell receptor beta chains were read from a single sample in a study of T cell responses to AZD1222 COVID-19 vaccine. Here immunoSEQ multiplex PCR was the method, and the copy in TCRdb shows in-frame clones only, minus some. The table has 75,000 to 85,000 clones, approximately 86% seen once. The material sequenced was peripheral blood, taken on day 0 of AZD1222 vaccination. The receptors stem from an adult in good health. The CDR3 runs from the conserved cysteine through the conserved F or W. A D gene is named only where the DNA matches it firmly. Clone sizes are given selectively: once, few, many, or a class where the clone is expanded.

V	J	size	D	CDR3	DNA
TRBV19	TRBJ2-5	-	-	CATSDRRETQYF	TGTGCCACCTCTGACAGGAGGGAGACCCAGTACTTC
TRBV3-1/TRBV3-2	TRBJ2-2	-	-	CASCPTLPNTGELFF	TGTGCCAGCTGCCCTACGCTCCCGAACACCGGGGAGCTGTTTTTT
TRBV11-2	TRBJ1-6	-	TRBD1	CASSFQGGASPLHF	TGTGCCAGCAGCTTTCAGGGGGGTGCTTCACCCCTCCACTTT
TRBV6-5	TRBJ1-3	-	-	CASSYEAGVNTIYF	TGTGCCAGCAGTTACGAGGCGGGCGTAAACACCATATATTTT
TRBV28	TRBJ2-1	-	-	CASSLNSYRDRYYNEQFF	TGTGCCAGCAGTTTAAACTCCTACAGGGACCGGTATTACAATGAGCAGTTCTTC
TRBV28	TRBJ1-2	few	-	CASSLDSNYGYTF	TGTGCCAGCAGTTTGGACTCTAACTATGGCTACACCTTC
TRBV7-2	TRBJ1-2	-	-	CASSSPPARAGYTF	TGTGCCAGCAGCTCCCCCCCGGCCAGGGCTGGCTACACCTTC
TRBV12-3/TRBV12-4	TRBJ2-5	-	-	CASRHRAQTQYF	TGTGCCAGCAGACACCGGGCCCAGACCCAGTACTTC
TRBV6-2/TRBV6-3	TRBJ2-5	-	-	CASSPEETQYF	TGTGCCAGCAGCCCCGAGGAGACCCAGTACTTC
TRBV28	TRBJ1-1	-	-	CAISEGDSAEAFF	TGTGCCATCTCAGAGGGTGACTCGGCTGAAGCTTTCTTT
TRBV5-5	TRBJ1-5	-	-	CASSSSAGIGQPQHF	TGTGCCAGCAGCTCAAGCGCGGGGATCGGGCAGCCCCAGCATTTT
TRBV16	TRBJ1-1	-	-	CASSQSGNTEAFF	TGTGCCAGCAGCCAATCGGGGAACACTGAAGCTTTCTTT
TRBV21-1	TRBJ1-1	-	-	CASSLKGGKDTEAFF	TGTGCCAGCAGTTTAAAGGGGGGGAAAGATACTGAAGCTTTCTTT
TRBV27	TRBJ2-1	-	-	CASSLSETGIYNEQFF	TGTGCCAGCAGTTTATCGGAGACAGGAATCTACAATGAGCAGTTCTTC
TRBV9	TRBJ2-1	few	TRBD2	CASSDPRDYTDNEQFF	TGTGCCAGCAGCGACCCCCGGGACTACACAGACAATGAGCAGTTCTTC
TRBV7-9	TRBJ1-4	-	TRBD1	CASSHNRGGNEKLFF	TGTGCCAGCAGTCACAACAGGGGGGGTAATGAAAAACTGTTTTTT
TRBV27	TRBJ1-5	-	-	CASSLWGAGNQPQHF	TGTGCCAGCAGTTTATGGGGGGCCGGCAATCAGCCCCAGCATTTT
TRBV30	TRBJ1-2	-	-	CAWSRGRGDYGYTF	TGTGCCTGGAGTAGAGGTCGAGGGGACTATGGCTACACCTTC
TRBV28	TRBJ2-7	-	-	CASSFPVGEQYF	TGTGCCAGCAGTTTCCCGGTAGGGGAGCAGTACTTC
TRBV5-1	TRBJ2-1	-	TRBD1	CASSLGDRVANEQFF	TGCGCCAGCAGCTTGGGGGACAGGGTCGCCAATGAGCAGTTCTTC
TRBV27	TRBJ1-1	-	-	CASSLGLNTEAFF	TGTGCCAGCAGCCTTGGACTGAACACTGAAGCTTTCTTT
TRBV7-2	TRBJ1-5	-	-	CASSFGHPGGNQPQHF	TGTGCCAGCAGCTTCGGACATCCTGGGGGAAATCAGCCCCAGCATTTT
TRBV9	TRBJ2-5	-	TRBD2	CASSVTSGSYETQYF	TGTGCCAGCAGCGTAACTAGCGGGTCGTATGAGACCCAGTACTTC
TRBV5-6	TRBJ2-1	-	-	CASSYIRGPYNEQFF	TGTGCCAGCAGCTACATACGGGGTCCCTACAATGAGCAGTTCTTC
TRBV30	TRBJ1-2	-	-	CAWSLRDISGYTF	TGTGCCTGGAGTCTCCGGGACATTAGTGGCTACACCTTC
TRBV4-2	TRBJ2-2	-	-	CASSQDGQGHNTGELFF	TGTGCCAGCAGCCAAGACGGCCAGGGTCATAACACCGGGGAGCTGTTTTTT
TRBV4-1	TRBJ1-2	-	-	CASSQDSRGRDGYTF	TGCGCCAGCAGCCAAGACAGTAGAGGGAGGGATGGCTACACCTTC
TRBV4-2	TRBJ2-5	-	-	CASSQERTQYF	TGTGCCAGCAGCCAAGAAAGGACCCAGTACTTC
TRBV6-5	TRBJ1-1	-	-	CASIGRLNTEAFF	TGTGCCAGCATAGGACGGCTGAACACTGAAGCTTTCTTT
TRBV14	TRBJ2-1	-	TRBD2	CASSHRGLAGVSYNEQFF	TGTGCCAGCAGCCACAGAGGACTAGCGGGAGTCTCCTACAATGAGCAGTTCTTC
TRBV11-3	TRBJ2-2	-	TRBD1	CASSFRDRANPGELFF	TGTGCCAGCAGCTTTAGGGACAGGGCTAACCCCGGGGAGCTGTTTTTT
TRBV2	TRBJ1-2	-	TRBD1	CASGTGNYGYTF	TGTGCCAGCGGGACAGGGAACTATGGCTACACCTTC
TRBV7-9	TRBJ1-2	-	TRBD1	CASSYRDRDTRGYTF	TGTGCCAGCAGCTACCGGGACAGGGACACCAGGGGCTACACCTTC
TRBV19	TRBJ2-3	-	-	CASTLGGSDTQYF	TGTGCCAGTACTCTCGGAGGGTCAGATACGCAGTATTTT
TRBV4-3	TRBJ2-1	-	-	CASSQRGGVYNEQFF	TGCGCCAGCAGCCAAAGAGGGGGGGTTTACAATGAGCAGTTCTTC
TRBV7-2	TRBJ2-5	once	-	CASSLDRVTQYF	TGTGCCAGCAGCTTAGACCGAGTGACCCAGTACTTC
TRBV7-8	TRBJ2-1	-	TRBD2	CASSLGLAGGNEQFF	TGTGCCAGCAGCTTAGGGCTAGCGGGAGGAAATGAGCAGTTCTTC
TRBV7-8	TRBJ1-1	-	-	CASSPEEGKFEAFF	TGTGCCAGCAGTCCGGAGGAGGGAAAGTTTGAAGCTTTCTTT
TRBV6-5	TRBJ1-1	-	TRBD1	CASSYGTGQGAEAFF	TGTGCCAGCAGTTACGGCACGGGACAGGGGGCAGAAGCTTTCTTT
TRBV27	TRBJ1-2	-	-	CASRRGGENYGYTF	TGTGCCAGCAGGAGGGGTGGGGAAAACTATGGCTACACCTTC
TRBV23-1	TRBJ1-2	-	-	CATPGWGVGYTF	TGCGCCACCCCGGGGTGGGGGGTGGGCTACACCTTC
TRBV6-5	TRBJ1-5	few	-	CASSPRLAQPQHF	TGTGCCAGCAGTCCCCGCTTAGCTCAGCCCCAGCATTTT
TRBV5-1	TRBJ2-1	-	-	CASSLEEGLRNEQFF	TGCGCCAGCAGCTTAGAAGAGGGTCTACGGAATGAGCAGTTCTTC
TRBV29-1	TRBJ2-2	-	-	CSVPGTGELFF	TGCAGCGTTCCCGGGACCGGGGAGCTGTTTTTT
TRBV14	TRBJ1-6	-	TRBD1	CASSQEGQYNSPLHF	TGTGCCAGCAGCCAGGAGGGACAGTATAATTCACCCCTCCACTTT
TRBV29-1	TRBJ1-1	-	TRBD1	CSGRTGGMSEAFF	TGCAGCGGTCGGACAGGGGGCATGTCTGAAGCTTTCTTT
TRBV19	TRBJ2-1	-	TRBD1	CASSITGGDSYNEQFF	TGTGCCAGTAGTATAACAGGGGGCGATTCCTACAATGAGCAGTTCTTC
TRBV19	TRBJ2-7	-	-	CASGYPYEQYF	TGTGCCAGTGGATACCCCTACGAGCAGTACTTC
TRBV5-1	TRBJ1-1	few	TRBD1	CASSWGTGRTEAFF	TGCGCCAGCAGCTGGGGGACAGGGCGAACTGAAGCTTTCTTT
TRBV5-1	TRBJ1-1	-	-	CASSPSRYTEAFF	TGCGCCAGCAGCCCGAGCCGATACACTGAAGCTTTCTTT
TRBV5-1	TRBJ1-2	-	-	CASSLVQGEDGYTF	TGCGCCAGCAGCTTGGTCCAGGGTGAAGATGGCTACACCTTC
TRBV12-5	TRBJ2-3	-	TRBD2	CASGFPLAGVSDTQYF	TGTGCTAGTGGTTTCCCCCTAGCGGGAGTTTCAGATACGCAGTATTTT
TRBV6-2/TRBV6-3	TRBJ1-1	-	-	CASSSRAGAPQAPNTEAFF	TGTGCCAGCAGTTCTCGGGCGGGGGCCCCCCAAGCCCCGAACACTGAAGCTTTCTTT
TRBV19	TRBJ1-6	once	TRBD1	CASSIGQAPSGDSPLHF	TGTGCCAGTAGTATCGGACAGGCTCCGTCTGGGGATTCACCCCTCCACTTT
TRBV29-1	TRBJ2-1	-	-	CSGHALLSYNEQFF	TGCAGCGGACACGCGTTACTGTCCTACAATGAGCAGTTCTTC
TRBV7-2	TRBJ1-4	-	-	CASSLRVRGEKLFF	TGTGCCAGCAGCTTACGGGTGAGAGGTGAAAAACTGTTTTTT
TRBV19	TRBJ1-5	few	-	CASSIGGIGQPQHF	TGTGCCAGTAGTATAGGAGGGATCGGCCAGCCCCAGCATTTT
TRBV5-1	TRBJ1-3	-	-	CASSFDWSSGNTIYF	TGCGCCAGCAGCTTTGACTGGAGCTCTGGAAACACCATATATTTT